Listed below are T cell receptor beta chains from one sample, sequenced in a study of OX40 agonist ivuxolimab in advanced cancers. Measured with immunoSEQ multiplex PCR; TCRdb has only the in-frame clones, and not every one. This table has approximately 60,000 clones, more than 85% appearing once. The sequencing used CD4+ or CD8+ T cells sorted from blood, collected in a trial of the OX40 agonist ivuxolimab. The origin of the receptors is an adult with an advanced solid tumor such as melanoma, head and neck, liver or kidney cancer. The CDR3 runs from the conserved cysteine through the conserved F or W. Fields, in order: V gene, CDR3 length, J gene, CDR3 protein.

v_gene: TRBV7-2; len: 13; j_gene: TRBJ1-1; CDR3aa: CASTFSGNPEAFF
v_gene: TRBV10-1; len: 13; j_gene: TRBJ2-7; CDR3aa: CASSETGDYEQYF
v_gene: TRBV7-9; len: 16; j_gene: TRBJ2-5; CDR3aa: CASSLGDREWIETQYF
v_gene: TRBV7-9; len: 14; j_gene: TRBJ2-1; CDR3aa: CASSLRQGAGEQFF
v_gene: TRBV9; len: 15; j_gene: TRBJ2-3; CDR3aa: CASSVGGSGTDTQYF
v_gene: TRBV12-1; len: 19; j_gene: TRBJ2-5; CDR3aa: CASSFGPSVGGLSQETQYF
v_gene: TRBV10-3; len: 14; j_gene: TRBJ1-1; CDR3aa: CAISAPGANTEAFF
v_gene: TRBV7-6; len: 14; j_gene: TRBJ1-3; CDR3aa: CASSSFTGGNTIYF
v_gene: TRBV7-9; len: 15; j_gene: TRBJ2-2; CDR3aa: CASTTPGRVSGELFF
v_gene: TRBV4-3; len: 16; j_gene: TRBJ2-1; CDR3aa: CASSKLAASSYNEQFF
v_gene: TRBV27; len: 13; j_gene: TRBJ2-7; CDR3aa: CASSLGPLGEQYF
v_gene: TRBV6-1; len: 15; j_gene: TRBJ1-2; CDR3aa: CASSERWQIGNGYTF
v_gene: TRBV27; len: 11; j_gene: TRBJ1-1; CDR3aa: CASSYGTEAFF
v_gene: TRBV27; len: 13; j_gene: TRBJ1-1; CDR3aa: CASSLMGRTEAFF
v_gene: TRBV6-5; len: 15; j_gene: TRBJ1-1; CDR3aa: CASTPFRALNTEAFF
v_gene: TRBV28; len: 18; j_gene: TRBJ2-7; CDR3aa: CASAAGTGLTLLSYEQYF
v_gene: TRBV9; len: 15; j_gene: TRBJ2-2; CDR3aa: CASSVVSGNTGELFF
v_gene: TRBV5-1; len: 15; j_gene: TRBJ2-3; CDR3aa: CASRPGLAGPDTQYF
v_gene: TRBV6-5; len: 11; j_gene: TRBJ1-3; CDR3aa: CASGSGNTIYF
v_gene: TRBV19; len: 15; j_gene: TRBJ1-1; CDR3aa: CASSMGSTLTTEAFF
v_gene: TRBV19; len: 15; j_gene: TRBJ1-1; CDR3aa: CASSLGRSMNTEAFF
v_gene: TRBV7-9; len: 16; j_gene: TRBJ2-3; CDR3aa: CASSSTGGGSTDTQYF
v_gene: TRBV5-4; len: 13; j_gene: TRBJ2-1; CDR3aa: CASTRWGYNEQFF
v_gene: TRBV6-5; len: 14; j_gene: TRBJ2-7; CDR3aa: CASSYNRGSYEQYF
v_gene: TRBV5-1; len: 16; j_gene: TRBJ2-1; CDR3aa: CASSSTGFSSYNEQFF
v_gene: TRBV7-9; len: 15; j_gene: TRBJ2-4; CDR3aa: CASSSTVLAKNIQYF
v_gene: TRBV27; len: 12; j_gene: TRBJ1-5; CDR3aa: CASGGGNQPQHF
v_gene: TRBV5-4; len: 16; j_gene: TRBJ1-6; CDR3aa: CASSLARQGARSPLHF
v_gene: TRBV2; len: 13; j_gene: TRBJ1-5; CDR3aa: CASSLWVDQPQHF
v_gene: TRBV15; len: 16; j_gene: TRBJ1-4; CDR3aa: CATSRDRGRGNEKLFF
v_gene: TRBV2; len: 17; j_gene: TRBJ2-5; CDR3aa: CASFGGSASGREETQYF
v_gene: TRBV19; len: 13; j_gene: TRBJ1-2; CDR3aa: CASNPGTNYGYTF
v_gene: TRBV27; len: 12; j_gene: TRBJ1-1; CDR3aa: CASRTGGVEAFF
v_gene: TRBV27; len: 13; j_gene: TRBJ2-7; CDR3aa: CASSYQAGGEQYF